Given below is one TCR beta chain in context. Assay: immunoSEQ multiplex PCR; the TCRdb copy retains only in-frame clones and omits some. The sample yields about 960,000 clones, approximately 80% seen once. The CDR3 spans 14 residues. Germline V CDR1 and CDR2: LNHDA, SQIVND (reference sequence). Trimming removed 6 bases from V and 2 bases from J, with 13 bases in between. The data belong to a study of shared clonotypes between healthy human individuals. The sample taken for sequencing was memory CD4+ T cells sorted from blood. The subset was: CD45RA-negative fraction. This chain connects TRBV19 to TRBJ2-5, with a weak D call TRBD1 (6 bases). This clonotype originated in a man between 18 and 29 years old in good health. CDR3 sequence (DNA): TGTGCCAGTAGCACAGGGAAGGGACAAGAGACCCAGTACTTC. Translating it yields CASSTGKGQETQYF.